The T cell receptor beta chain described here comes from a study of blood T cell repertoires in COVID-19. Study context: Samples of COVID-19 (acute and convalescent) were obtained from the United States, Italy and Spain. The analysed material was cDNA or gDNA that came from T cells, B-cell-depleted T cells, or PBMCs.

In the original workflow: Reference gene primer amplification yielded estimated nucleated cell counts. Here immunoSEQ multiplex PCR was the method, and the copy in TCRdb shows in-frame clones only, minus some. From that table come the V and J calls and clone size; the DNA was used to work out D and trimming. The sample yields about 180,000 clones, around 87% seen once. Per the germline V gene, CDR1 is SGHTA and CDR2 is FQGNSA. J lost 1 base, V lost 2 bases, and 4 bases had no gene match. CDR3 size: 15 residues. Sequencing was performed on peripheral blood. This TCR was recovered from a man aged 40-50 years with active or convalescent COVID-19. The chain couples TRBV7-2 to TRBJ1-1, with 7 bases fitting TRBD1. The CDR3 DNA follows: TGTGCCAGCAGCTTACTTAGGACAGGGAACACTGAAGCTTTCTTT. This gives the protein CASSLLRTGNTEAFF.